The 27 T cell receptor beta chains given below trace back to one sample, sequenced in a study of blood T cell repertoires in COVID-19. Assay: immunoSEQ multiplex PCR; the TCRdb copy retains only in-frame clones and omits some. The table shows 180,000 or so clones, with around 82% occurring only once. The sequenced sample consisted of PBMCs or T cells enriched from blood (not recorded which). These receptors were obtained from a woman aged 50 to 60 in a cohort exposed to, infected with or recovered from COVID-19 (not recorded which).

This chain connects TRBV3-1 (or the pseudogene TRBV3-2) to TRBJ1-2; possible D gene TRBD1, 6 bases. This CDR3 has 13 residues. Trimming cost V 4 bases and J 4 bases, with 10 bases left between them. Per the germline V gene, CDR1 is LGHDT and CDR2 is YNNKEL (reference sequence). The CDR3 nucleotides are TGTGCCAGCAGCCTGGGGACAACCTATGGCTACACCTTC. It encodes CASSLGTTYGYTF.

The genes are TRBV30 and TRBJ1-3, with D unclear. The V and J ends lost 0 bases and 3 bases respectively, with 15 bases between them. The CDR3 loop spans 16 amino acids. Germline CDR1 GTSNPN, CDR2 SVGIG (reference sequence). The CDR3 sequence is CAWSVVARSFGNTIYF. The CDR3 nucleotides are TGTGCCTGGAGTGTAGTTGCCAGGTCGTTTGGAAACACCATATATTTT. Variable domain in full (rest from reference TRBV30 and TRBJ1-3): SQTIHQWPATLVQPVGSPLSLECTVEGTSNPNLYWYRQAAGRGLQLLFYSVGIGQISSEVPQNLSASRPQDRQFILSSKKLLLSDSGFYLCAWSVVARSFGNTIYFGEGSWLTVV.

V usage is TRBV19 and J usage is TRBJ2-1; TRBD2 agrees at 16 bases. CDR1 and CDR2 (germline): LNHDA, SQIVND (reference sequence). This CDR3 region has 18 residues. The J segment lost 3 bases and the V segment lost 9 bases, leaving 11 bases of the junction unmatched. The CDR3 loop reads CASTGLAGGKVGYNEQFF. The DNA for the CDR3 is TGTGCCAGCACGGGACTAGCGGGAGGGAAAGTTGGCTACAATGAGCAGTTCTTC.

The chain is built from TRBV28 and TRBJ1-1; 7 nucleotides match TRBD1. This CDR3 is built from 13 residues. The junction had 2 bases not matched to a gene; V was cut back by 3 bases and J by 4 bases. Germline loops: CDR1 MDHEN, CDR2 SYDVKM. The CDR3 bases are TGTGCCAGCAGTTTTACAGGGGTCACTGAAGCTTTCTTT. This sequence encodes CASSFTGVTEAFF.

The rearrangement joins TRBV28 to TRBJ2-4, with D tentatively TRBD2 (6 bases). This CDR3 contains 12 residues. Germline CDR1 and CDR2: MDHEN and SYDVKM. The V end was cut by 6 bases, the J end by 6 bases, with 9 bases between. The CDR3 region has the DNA TGTGCCAGCAGCCTCGGGGGAAACATTCAGTACTTC. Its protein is CASSLGGNIQYF.

Here the CDR3 DNA reads TGTGCCAGCAGCAAAGTTCCAGCGGGAGGTCTAGATGAGCAGTTCTTC. This codes for CASSKVPAGGLDEQFF. This chain joins TRBV21-1 and TRBJ2-1; the DNA was not used to check the table's D call, TRBD2. TRBV21-1 is a known pseudogene. The CDR3 loop spans 16 amino acids.

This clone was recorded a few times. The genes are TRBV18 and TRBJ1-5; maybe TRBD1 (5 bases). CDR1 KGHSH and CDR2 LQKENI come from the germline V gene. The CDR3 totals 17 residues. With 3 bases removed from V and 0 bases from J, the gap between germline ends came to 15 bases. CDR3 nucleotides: TGTGCCAGCTCACCTACAACGGACATCTATAGCAATCAGCCCCAGCATTTT. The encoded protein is CASSPTTDIYSNQPQHF. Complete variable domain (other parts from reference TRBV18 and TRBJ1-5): NAGVMQNPRHLVRRRGQEARLRCSPMKGHSHVYWYRQLPEEGLKFMVYLQKENIIDESGMPKERFSAEFPKEGPSILRIQQVVRGDSAAYFCASSPTTDIYSNQPQHFGDGTRLSIL.

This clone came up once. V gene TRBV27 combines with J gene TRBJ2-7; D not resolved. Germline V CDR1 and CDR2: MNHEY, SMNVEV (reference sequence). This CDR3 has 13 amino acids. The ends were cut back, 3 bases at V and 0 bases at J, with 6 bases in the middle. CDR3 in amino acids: CASSFYPSYEQYF. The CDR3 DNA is TGTGCCAGCAGTTTTTATCCCTCCTACGAGCAGTACTTC.

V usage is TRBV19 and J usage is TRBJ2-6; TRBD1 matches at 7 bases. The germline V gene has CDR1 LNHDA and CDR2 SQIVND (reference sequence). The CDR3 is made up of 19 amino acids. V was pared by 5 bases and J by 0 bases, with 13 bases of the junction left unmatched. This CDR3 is CASSSLLQGQNSGANVLTF. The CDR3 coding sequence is TGTGCCAGTAGTTCACTCCTACAGGGGCAGAACTCTGGGGCCAACGTCCTGACTTTC.

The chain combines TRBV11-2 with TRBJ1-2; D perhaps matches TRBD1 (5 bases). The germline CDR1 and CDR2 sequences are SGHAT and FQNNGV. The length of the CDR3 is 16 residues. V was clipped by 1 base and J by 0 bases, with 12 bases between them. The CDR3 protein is CASSLVAGKANYGYTF. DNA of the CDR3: TGTGCCAGCAGCTTAGTGGCAGGGAAAGCTAACTATGGCTACACCTTC.

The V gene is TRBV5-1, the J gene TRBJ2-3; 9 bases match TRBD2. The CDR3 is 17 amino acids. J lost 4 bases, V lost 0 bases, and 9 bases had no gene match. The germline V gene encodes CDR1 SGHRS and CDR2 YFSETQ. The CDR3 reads CASSLALLAGSPDTQYF. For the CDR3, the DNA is TGCGCCAGCAGCTTGGCCCTCCTAGCGGGATCACCAGATACGCAGTATTTT.

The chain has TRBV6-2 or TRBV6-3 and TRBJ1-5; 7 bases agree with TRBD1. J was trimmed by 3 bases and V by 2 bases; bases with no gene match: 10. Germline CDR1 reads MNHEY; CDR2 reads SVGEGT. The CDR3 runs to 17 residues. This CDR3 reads CASSYPTGTATNQPQHF. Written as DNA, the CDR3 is TGTGCCAGCAGTTACCCGACTGGGACAGCCACCAATCAGCCCCAGCATTTT.

DNA for the CDR3: TGTGCCAGCAACCAGGACAGGGATCAGCCCCAGCATTTT. Protein sequence: CASNQDRDQPQHF. The chain employs TRBV7-8 and TRBJ1-5; 8 bases match TRBD1. This CDR3 contains 13 residues. In germline, CDR1 is SGHVS, CDR2 FQNEAQ. V lost 7 bases to trimming and J lost 5 bases; unmatched junction nucleotides: 4.

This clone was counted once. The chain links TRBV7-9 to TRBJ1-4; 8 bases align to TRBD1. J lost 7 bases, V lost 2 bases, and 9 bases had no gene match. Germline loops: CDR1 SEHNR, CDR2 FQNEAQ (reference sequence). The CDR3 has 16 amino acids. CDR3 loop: CASSLPLQGGGEKLFF. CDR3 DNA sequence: TGTGCCAGCAGCTTACCTCTACAGGGGGGAGGTGAAAAACTGTTTTTT.

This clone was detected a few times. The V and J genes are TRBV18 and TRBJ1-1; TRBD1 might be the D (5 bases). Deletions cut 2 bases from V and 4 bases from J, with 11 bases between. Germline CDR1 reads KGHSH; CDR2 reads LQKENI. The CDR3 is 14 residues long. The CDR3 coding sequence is TGTGCCAGCTCACCAGCCAGGGTCTCCACTGAAGCTTTCTTT. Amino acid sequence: CASSPARVSTEAFF.

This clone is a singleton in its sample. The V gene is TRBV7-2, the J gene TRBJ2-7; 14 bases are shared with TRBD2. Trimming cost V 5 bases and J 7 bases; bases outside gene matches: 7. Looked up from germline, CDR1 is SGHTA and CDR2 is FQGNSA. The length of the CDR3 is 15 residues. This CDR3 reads CASSQGLAGAGEQYF. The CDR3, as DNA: TGTGCCAGCAGCCAGGGACTAGCGGGAGCCGGGGAGCAGTACTTC.

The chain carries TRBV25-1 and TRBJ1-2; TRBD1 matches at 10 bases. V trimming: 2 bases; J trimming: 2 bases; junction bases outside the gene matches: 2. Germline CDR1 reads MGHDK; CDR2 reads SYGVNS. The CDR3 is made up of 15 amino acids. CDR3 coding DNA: TGTGCCAGCAGTGAAAGGACAGGGGGGAACTATGGCTACACCTTC. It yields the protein CASSERTGGNYGYTF.

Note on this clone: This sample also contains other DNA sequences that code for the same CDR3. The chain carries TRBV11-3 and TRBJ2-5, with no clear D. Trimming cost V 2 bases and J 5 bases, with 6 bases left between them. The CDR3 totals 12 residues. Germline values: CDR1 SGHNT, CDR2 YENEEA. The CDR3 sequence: CASSLREETQYF. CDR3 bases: TGTGCCAGCAGCTTACGCGAGGAGACCCAGTACTTC. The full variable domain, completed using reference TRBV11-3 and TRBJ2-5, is EAGVVQSPRYKIIEKKQPVAFWCNPISGHNTLYWYLQNLGQGPELLIRYENEEAVDDSQLPKDRFSAERLKGVDSTLKIQPAELGDSAVYLCASSLREETQYFGPGTRLLVL.

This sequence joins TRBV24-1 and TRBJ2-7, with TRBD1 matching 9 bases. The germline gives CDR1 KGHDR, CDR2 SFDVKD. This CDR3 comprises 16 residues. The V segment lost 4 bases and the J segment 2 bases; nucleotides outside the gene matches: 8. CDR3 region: CATSDAGTGRPYEQYF. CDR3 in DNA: TGTGCCACCAGTGACGCGGGGACAGGGAGGCCCTACGAGCAGTACTTC.

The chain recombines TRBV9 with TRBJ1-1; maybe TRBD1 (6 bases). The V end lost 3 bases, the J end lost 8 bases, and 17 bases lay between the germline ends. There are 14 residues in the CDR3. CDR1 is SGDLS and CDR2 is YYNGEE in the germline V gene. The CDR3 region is CASSGLSGEGEAFF. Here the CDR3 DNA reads TGTGCCAGCAGCGGCTTATCAGGGGAGGGCGAAGCTTTCTTT.

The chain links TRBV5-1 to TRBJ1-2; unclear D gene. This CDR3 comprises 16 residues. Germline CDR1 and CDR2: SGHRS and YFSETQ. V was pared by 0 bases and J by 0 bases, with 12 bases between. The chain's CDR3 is CASSLVFDNANYGYTF. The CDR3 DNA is TGCGCCAGCAGCTTGGTGTTCGACAATGCTAACTATGGCTACACCTTC.

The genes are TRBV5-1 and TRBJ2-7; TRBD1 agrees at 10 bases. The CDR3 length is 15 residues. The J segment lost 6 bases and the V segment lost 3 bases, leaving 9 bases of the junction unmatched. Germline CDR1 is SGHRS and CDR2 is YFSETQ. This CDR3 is CASSSTGTGVPEQYF. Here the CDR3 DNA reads TGCGCCAGCAGCTCTACCGGGACAGGGGTCCCCGAGCAGTACTTC.

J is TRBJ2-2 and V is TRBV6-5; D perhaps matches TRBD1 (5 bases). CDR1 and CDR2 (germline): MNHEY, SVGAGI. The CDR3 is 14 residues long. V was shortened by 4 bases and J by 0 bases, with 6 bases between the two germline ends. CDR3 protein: CASSSGTNTGELFF. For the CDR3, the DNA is TGTGCCAGCAGTTCAGGGACGAACACCGGGGAGCTGTTTTTT.

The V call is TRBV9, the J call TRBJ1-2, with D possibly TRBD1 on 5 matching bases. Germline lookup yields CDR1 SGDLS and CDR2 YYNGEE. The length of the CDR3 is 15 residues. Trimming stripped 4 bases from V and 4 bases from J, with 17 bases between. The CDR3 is CASSMSGTEGYGYTF. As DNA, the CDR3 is TGTGCCAGCAGCATGAGCGGGACGGAAGGCTATGGCTACACCTTC.

As DNA, the CDR3 is TGTGCCAGCAGCTTGGGACAATCGAACGAGCAGTTCTTC. It specifies CASSLGQSNEQFF. This sequence joins TRBV5-4 and TRBJ2-1, with unresolved D. Trimming stripped 0 bases from V and 10 bases from J, with 11 bases between. The CDR3 loop spans 13 amino acids. The germline CDR1 and CDR2 sequences are SGHNT and YYREEE (reference sequence).

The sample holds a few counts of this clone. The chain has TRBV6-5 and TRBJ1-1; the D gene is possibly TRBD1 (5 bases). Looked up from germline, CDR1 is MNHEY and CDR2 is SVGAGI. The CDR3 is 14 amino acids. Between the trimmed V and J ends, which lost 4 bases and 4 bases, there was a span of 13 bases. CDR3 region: CASSLRGGGTEAFF. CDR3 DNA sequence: TGTGCCAGCAGTTTGAGGGGCGGGGGCACTGAAGCTTTCTTT.

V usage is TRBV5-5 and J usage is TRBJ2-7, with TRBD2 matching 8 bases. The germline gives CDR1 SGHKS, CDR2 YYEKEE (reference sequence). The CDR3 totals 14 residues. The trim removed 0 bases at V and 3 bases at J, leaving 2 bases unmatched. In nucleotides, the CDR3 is TGTGCCAGCAGCTTGGACGGGGGGGACTACGAGCAGTACTTC. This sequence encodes CASSLDGGDYEQYF.